A selection of T cell receptor beta chains follows, all from one sample in a study of shared clonotypes between healthy human individuals. Sequenced by immunoSEQ multiplex PCR; TCRdb stores in-frame clones only, minus some. The profile shows under 1,900,000 clones, 97% to 99% of them singletons. Input material: naive CD4+ T cells sorted from blood. These receptors came from a man aged 25 to 40 in good health. CDR3s include the opening cysteine and the closing phenylalanine or tryptophan.

v_call	j_call	cdr3_aa
TRBV18	TRBJ2-5	CASSPTGGPETQYF
TRBV9	TRBJ2-3	CASSKTSGSTDTQYF
TRBV2	TRBJ2-4	CASRPALAGVAKNIQYF
TRBV5-6	TRBJ2-2	CASSLGVSGVNTGELFF
TRBV5-1	TRBJ2-1	CASSLGLADHSYNEQFF
TRBV28	TRBJ2-5	CASSLSSGRGTETQYF
TRBV6-5	TRBJ1-1	CASSSGFTEAFF
TRBV29-1	TRBJ2-1	CSAGSSSYNEQFF
TRBV19	TRBJ2-4	CASRTQGAAKNIQYF
TRBV5-1	TRBJ2-7	CASSLEGTLEQYF
TRBV14	TRBJ2-3	CASSQGTGAVTDTQYF
TRBV18	TRBJ2-1	CASSPGHWTVYEQFF
TRBV4-1	TRBJ1-5	CASSQDKGQPQHF
TRBV6-6	TRBJ2-7	CASSYPRDRNTYEQYF
TRBV5-4	TRBJ2-7	CASSLPTSEQYF
TRBV18	TRBJ1-4	CASSPTPGGEKLFF
TRBV6-1	TRBJ2-4	CASSVTADIQYF
TRBV6-1	TRBJ2-7	CASSVRAGVEEQYF
TRBV6-5	TRBJ2-7	CASSSPAGGYYEQYF
TRBV6-5	TRBJ1-1	CASSYGQGARTEAFF
TRBV28	TRBJ1-5	CASDRGPGSYSNQPQHF
TRBV11-2	TRBJ2-7	CASSFPPYGSYEQYF
TRBV28	TRBJ2-3	CASSIRTPSTDTQYF
TRBV4-3	TRBJ2-3	CASSQAREGSTDTQYF
TRBV23-1	TRBJ1-2	CASSQWRKGEYGYTF
TRBV5-1	TRBJ1-4	CASSLGATNEKLFF
TRBV9	TRBJ2-5	CASSARPGEYQETQYF
TRBV6-6	TRBJ1-2	CASSLQGGYTF
TRBV19	TRBJ1-5	CASGEYSNQPQHF
TRBV19	TRBJ1-5	CASSIALGQSFSNQPQHF
TRBV5-4	TRBJ2-3	CASSQMAGTDTQYF
TRBV28	TRBJ2-7	CASSSGYEQYF
TRBV30	TRBJ1-1	CACRFRMNTEAFF
TRBV14	TRBJ2-5	CASSQVRTRGLETQYF
TRBV29-1	TRBJ1-1	CSVYVLGTEAFF
TRBV29-1	TRBJ2-1	CSVELAGASSYNEQFF
TRBV9	TRBJ2-1	CASSARGGLAYPYNEQFF
TRBV10-3	TRBJ1-2	CAGANTPGTGYTF
TRBV7-9	TRBJ2-5	CASSFSGETQYF
TRBV7-7	TRBJ2-1	CASSLGLAGDNEQFF
TRBV5-1	TRBJ2-3	CASSSVTMSTDTQYF
TRBV7-7	TRBJ2-7	CASSLARWGLAATYEQYF
TRBV7-2	TRBJ1-4	CASSWVLTNEKLFF
TRBV9	TRBJ1-5	CASSVGTGGQPQHF
TRBV9	TRBJ2-1	CASSQLPGQEFNEQFF
TRBV5-1	TRBJ2-3	CASSLARGHTDTQYF
TRBV2	TRBJ2-5	CASSGTGTSGETQYF
TRBV29-1	TRBJ2-7	CSVAQGLEQYF
TRBV4-1	TRBJ2-7	CASSQDPSEQYF
TRBV18	TRBJ1-5	CASSPRDLSNQPQHF
TRBV28	TRBJ2-1	CASSLDVAVYNEQFF
TRBV28	TRBJ2-7	CASIQGIGSYEQYF
TRBV10-3	TRBJ2-7	CASQDRDSYEQYF
TRBV29-1	TRBJ2-3	CSVEGRDGPDTQYF
TRBV5-4	TRBJ2-3	CASSQRTQDTQYF